These T cell receptor beta chains were read from a single sample in a study of glioma-infiltrating T cells after dendritic cell vaccination. This table comes from immunoSEQ multiplex PCR, and its TCRdb copy is limited to in-frame clones, with some not included. The sample comprises about 87,000 clones, roughly 87% of which are singletons, and approximately 6.6% rests with the top ten. Sample: blood, taken after dendritic cell vaccination. The receptors derive from a human donor with glioblastoma. The CDR3 runs from the conserved cysteine through the conserved F or W.

j_call v_call cdr3_aa
TRBJ1-5 TRBV6-6 CASTNGRVGQPQHF
TRBJ2-1 TRBV5-6 CASSSTSFEQFF
TRBJ1-3 TRBV6-6 CASNADGTLRSVYF
TRBJ1-2 TRBV2 CASSDVTGAAIEGYTF
TRBJ2-1 TRBV18 CASSPMDRSLYNEQFF
TRBJ1-1 TRBV11-1 CASSTLDWNSSEAFF
TRBJ2-7 TRBV19 CASSLPHRGSEQYF
TRBJ1-1 TRBV6-1 CASSEIGGTGIEAFF
TRBJ2-2 TRBV4-3 CASSQGVGVLETGELFF
TRBJ1-1 TRBV9 CASSVDINTEAFF
TRBJ2-7 TRBV19 CASSHRDTLNPTYEQYF
TRBJ1-4 TRBV27 CASSALAGTANEKLFF
TRBJ2-7 TRBV19 CASRDNTYEQYF
TRBJ2-3 TRBV7-6 CASSLGLRRGADTQYF
TRBJ1-1 TRBV5-1 CASSPDGQNTEAFF
TRBJ2-7 TRBV7-2 CASSLVQGTSSYEQYF
TRBJ1-1 TRBV6-5 CASRINWRTEAFF
TRBJ2-2 TRBV7-3 CASSLLGGANTGELFF
TRBJ2-4 TRBV6-6 CASSYSSEGKNIQYF
TRBJ2-2 TRBV4-1 CASSQVGQGVGTGELFF
TRBJ2-3 TRBV7-8 CASSSPTWEVAGTDTQYF
TRBJ1-1 TRBV27 CASRKQGIITEAFF
TRBJ2-4 TRBV7-9 CASSSRDSLAKNIQYF
TRBJ2-1 TRBV15 CATSPGQEYNEQFF
TRBJ2-3 TRBV28 CASSFRGTDTQYF
TRBJ2-3 TRBV19 CASTPGTSGGPTTQYF
TRBJ2-2 TRBV19 CASRGMNTGELFF
TRBJ1-5 TRBV6-1 CASREQGGGWVYSNQPQHF
TRBJ2-1 TRBV19 CASFSSGGTNEQFF
TRBJ1-2 TRBV6-6 CASSFGTRGADYGYTF
TRBJ2-5 TRBV15 CATSRDLMTPGETQYF
TRBJ2-1 TRBV11-1 CASSLSGRVDTEQFF
TRBJ1-1 TRBV11-2 CASSPGALKTEAFF
TRBJ1-1 TRBV19 CASRTGTGSEAFF
TRBJ1-6 TRBV5-6 CASSSQVRGQGEYF
TRBJ1-1 TRBV2 CARAQGVNTEAFF
TRBJ2-2 TRBV6-1 CASSANRQGITGELFF
TRBJ1-1 TRBV10-3 CAISESTRLNTEAFF
TRBJ1-1 TRBV9 CASSARDRAYRELNTEAFF
TRBJ1-1 TRBV9 CASSHTGGGGTEAFF
TRBJ1-2 TRBV15 CATSRDGLGQVYGYTF
TRBJ1-1 TRBV2 CASSVNRNTEAFF
TRBJ2-1 TRBV7-3 CASSLNRVTANEQFF
TRBJ2-1 TRBV4-3 CASSQETGGPNEQFF
TRBJ2-5 TRBV7-2 CASSSVSGGLFRTQYF
TRBJ1-1 TRBV6-5 CASSYSPSTEAFF
TRBJ2-7 TRBV27 CASSYLASVEQYF